A selection of T cell receptor beta chains follows, all from one sample in a study of blood T cells in healthy people across ages. MiXCR, run by TCRdb on the 5' RACE reads, gives a single entry per CDR3 protein. The sample lists roughly 1.5 million distinct CDR3 sequences, approximately 43% occurring once. Sequenced input: blood. The receptors here all came from a woman under 30 in good health. CDR3s include the opening cysteine and the closing phenylalanine or tryptophan. Fields, in order: J gene, V gene, D gene, clone size, CDR3 DNA, CDR3 protein. The D gene is left open where the match is weak. Clone sizes are given selectively: once, few, many, or a class where the clone is expanded.

TRBJ1-4,TRBV7-8,-,-,TGTGCCAGCAGCTTAGAGGGGGTCTTGGGTCGAGAAAAACTGTTTTTT,CASSLEGVLGREKLFF
TRBJ2-7,TRBV20-1,TRBD1,-,TGCAGTGCTAGGGGGGGACAGGGGACCACCTACGAGCAGTACTTC,CSARGGQGTTYEQYF
TRBJ1-2,TRBV7-9,-,few,TGTGCCAGCAGCCCCCCACCCGACATGAACTATGGCTACACCTTC,CASSPPPDMNYGYTF
TRBJ2-1,TRBV7-9,-,few,TGTGCCAGCAGCTTTATCCACTCCTACAATGAGCAGTTCTTC,CASSFIHSYNEQFF
TRBJ1-1,TRBV5-1,-,-,TGCGCCAGCAGCTTGGAGTCAGGGATTGTTGAAGCTTTCTTT,CASSLESGIVEAFF
TRBJ2-5,TRBV21-1,-,-,TGTGCCAGCAGCAAATATCAGGGGACTAAGCGGGACGAGCGGGAGGGCCTAGAGACCCAGTACTTC,CASSKYQGTKRDEREGLETQYF
TRBJ1-5,TRBV5-1,TRBD1,-,TGCGCCAGCAGCTTGTACAGGGGGTTTACTCCCCAGCATTTT,CASSLYRGFTPQHF
TRBJ1-4,TRBV7-2,-,once,TGTGCCAGCAGCCCACAAAGGGGCTTTAATGAAAAACTGTTTTTT,CASSPQRGFNEKLFF
TRBJ1-1,TRBV10-3,-,few,TGTGCCACCTCTGCCCGGGCCAACACTGAAGCTTTCTTT,CATSARANTEAFF
TRBJ1-1,TRBV9,-,few,TGTGCCAGCAGCGTGTCGGGTTTGAACACTGAAGCTTTCTTT,CASSVSGLNTEAFF